Following are 10 T cell receptor beta chains from one sample sequenced in a study of T cell repertoires in cytomegalovirus infection. From the reads, TCRdb called clonotypes with MiXCR, one entry per CDR3 protein. The profile shows about 6,100 distinct CDR3 sequences, 50% to 65% of them singletons. No antigen has been assigned to these receptors. Input material: PBMCs, sequenced either directly or after in vitro stimulation (not recorded which). The receptor set was obtained from a human donor in good health (CMV status not recorded). Some clones in this sample may be carry-over from other donors' samples.

With regard to this clonotype: Since no conserved phenylalanine or tryptophan closes the CDR3, a read error is the likely cause. The CDR3 sequence: CATEDRPNTEAFL. CDR3 DNA sequence: TGTGCCACCGAGGACAGGCCGAACACTGAAGCTTTCTTA. The chain joins TRBV24-1 to TRBJ1-1, with 7 bases that match TRBD1. Germline trimming cut 9 bases from V and 1 base from J; bases unmatched to any gene: 4. The length of the CDR3 is 13 residues. Germline V lookup: CDR1 KGHDR, CDR2 SFDVKD.

This clonotype showed up just a few times. The chain carries TRBV25-1 and TRBJ2-7; no firm D call. The ends were cut back, 9 bases at V and 3 bases at J, with 18 bases in the middle. The CDR3 extends over 14 amino acids. Germline V lookup: CDR1 MGHDK, CDR2 SYGVNS. The CDR3 here is CARTPPQLDYEQYF. DNA for the CDR3: TGTGCCAGAACTCCCCCCCAACTCGACTACGAGCAGTACTTC.

There are many counts of this clonotype. The chain has TRBV29-1 and TRBJ2-1; no definite D call. In germline, CDR1 is SQVTM, CDR2 ANQGSEA. The V end lost 7 bases, the J end lost 3 bases, and 13 bases lay between the germline ends. The CDR3 is 13 amino acids. CDR3 bases: TGCAGCGAAGGAGCCCCAGGCTACAATGAGCAGTTCTTC. It specifies CSEGAPGYNEQFF.

CDR3 sequence (DNA): TGCGCCAGCAGTTCGACAGATTCCCCAACCTACGAGCAGTACTTC. Translating gives CASSSTDSPTYEQYF. V gene TRBV5-1 combines with J gene TRBJ2-7; TRBD1 might be the D (5 bases). V lost 5 bases and J lost 2, with 17 bases in between. Germline V gene data show CDR1 as SGHRS and CDR2 as YFSETQ. CDR3 size: 15 residues.

This clonotype was picked up many times. This chain connects TRBV5-6 to TRBJ1-1; D is ambiguous. V lost 0 bases to trimming and J lost 1 base, with 13 bases between them. There are 16 residues in the CDR3. Germline V lookup: CDR1 SGHDT, CDR2 YYEEEE. CDR3 sequence: CASSLDAAYGNTEAFF. CDR3 nucleotide sequence: TGTGCCAGCAGCTTGGATGCTGCCTATGGGAACACTGAAGCTTTCTTT.

This clonotype appeared a few times. One end of the junction varies from germline; a read error may be responsible. V and J are TRBV28 and TRBJ1-5; no clear D gene. Germline V gene lookup returns CDR1 MDHEN and CDR2 SYDVKM. CDR3 size: 15 residues. CDR3 residues: CYSRPTLYSNHPQHF. The CDR3 DNA is TGTTACAGCAGGCCGACACTCTATAGCAATCATCCCCAGCATTTT.

The chain joins TRBV7-4 to TRBJ2-7; D may be TRBD1 (6 bases). The V and J ends lost 4 bases and 3 bases respectively, with 16 bases between them. CDR1 and CDR2 (germline): SGHVT, SQSDAQ. The CDR3 totals 15 residues. This CDR3 reads CASSSRDIGFYEQYF. The CDR3 DNA is TGTGCCAGCAGCTCCCGGGACATCGGTTTCTACGAGCAGTACTTC.

Notes on this clonotype: Sequence at one end of the junction differs from germline and may be a read error. The J gene is TRBJ2-7, the V gene TRBV7-8; D possibly corresponds to TRBD1 (6 bases). CDR1 SGHVS and CDR2 FQNEAQ come from the germline V gene. The CDR3 length is 14 residues. For the CDR3, the DNA is TGTGACAGCAGAGGGGACACCCCTTTCTACTGGCAGTACTTC. This encodes CDSRGDTPFYWQYF.

The chain employs TRBV7-8 and TRBJ1-1; D remains ambiguous. Germline assignment: CDR1 SGHVS and CDR2 FQNEAQ. The ends were cut back, 6 bases at V and 5 bases at J, with 13 bases in the middle. There are 13 residues in the CDR3. The CDR3 protein is CASSRPPGTEAFF. The CDR3 bases are TGTGCCAGCAGTCGACCCCCGGGGACTGAAGCTTTCTTT.

About this clonotype: This likely comes from a read error, as the CDR3 has no conserved phenylalanine or tryptophan at its end. The chain uses TRBV6-2 or TRBV6-3 and TRBJ2-7, with unresolved D. Germline CDR1 MNHEY, CDR2 SVGEGT. Trimming shortened V by 2 bases and J by 9 bases, and 11 bases separated the two germline ends. The CDR3 sequence is 12 residues long. CDR3 residues: CASSYPPPAQYC. CDR3 DNA: TGTGCCAGCAGTTACCCCCCTCCAGCGCAGTACTGC.